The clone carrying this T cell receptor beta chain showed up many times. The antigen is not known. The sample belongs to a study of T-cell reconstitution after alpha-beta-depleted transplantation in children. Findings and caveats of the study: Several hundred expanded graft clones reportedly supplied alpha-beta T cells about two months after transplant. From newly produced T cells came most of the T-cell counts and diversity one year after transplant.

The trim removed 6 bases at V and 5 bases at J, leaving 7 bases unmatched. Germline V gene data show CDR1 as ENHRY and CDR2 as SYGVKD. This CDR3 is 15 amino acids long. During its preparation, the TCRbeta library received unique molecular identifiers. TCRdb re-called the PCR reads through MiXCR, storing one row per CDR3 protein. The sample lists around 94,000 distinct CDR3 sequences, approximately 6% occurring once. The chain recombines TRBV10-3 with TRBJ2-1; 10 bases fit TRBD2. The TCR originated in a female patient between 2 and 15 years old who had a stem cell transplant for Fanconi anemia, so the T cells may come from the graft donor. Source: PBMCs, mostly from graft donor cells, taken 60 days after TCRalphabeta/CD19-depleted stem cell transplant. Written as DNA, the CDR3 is TGTGCCATCAGGTCAGGACTAGCGGCTCACAATGAGCAGTTCTTC. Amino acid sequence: CAIRSGLAAHNEQFF.